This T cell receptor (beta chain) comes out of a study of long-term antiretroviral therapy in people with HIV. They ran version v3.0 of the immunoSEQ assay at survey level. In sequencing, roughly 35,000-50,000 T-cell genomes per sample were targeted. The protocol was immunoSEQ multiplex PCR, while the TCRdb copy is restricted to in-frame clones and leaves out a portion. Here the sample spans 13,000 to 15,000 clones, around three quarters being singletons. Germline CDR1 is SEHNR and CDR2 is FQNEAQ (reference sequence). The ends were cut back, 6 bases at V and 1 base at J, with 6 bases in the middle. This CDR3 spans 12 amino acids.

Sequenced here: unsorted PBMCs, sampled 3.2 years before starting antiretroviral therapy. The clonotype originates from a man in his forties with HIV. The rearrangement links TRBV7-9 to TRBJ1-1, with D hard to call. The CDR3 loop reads CASREQNTEAFF. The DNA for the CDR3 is TGTGCCAGCAGGGAGCAGAACACTGAAGCTTTCTTT.